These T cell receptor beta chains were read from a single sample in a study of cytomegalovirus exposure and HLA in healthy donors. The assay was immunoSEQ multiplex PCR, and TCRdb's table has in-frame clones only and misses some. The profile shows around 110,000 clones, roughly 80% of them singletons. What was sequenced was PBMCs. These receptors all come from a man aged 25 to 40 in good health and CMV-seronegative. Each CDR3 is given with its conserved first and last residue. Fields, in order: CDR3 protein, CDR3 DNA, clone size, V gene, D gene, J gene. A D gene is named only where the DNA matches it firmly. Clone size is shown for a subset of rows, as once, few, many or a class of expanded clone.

CDR3: CASSPPSGGYGELFF
DNA: TGTGCCAGCAGCCCACCTAGCGGGGGGTATGGGGAGCTGTTTTTT
size: -
V: TRBV5-6
D: TRBD2
J: TRBJ2-2

CDR3: CASSTPGGLLPNYGYTF
DNA: TGTGCCAGTAGTACCCCAGGGGGCCTTCTTCCTAACTATGGCTACACCTTC
size: -
V: TRBV19
D: TRBD1
J: TRBJ1-2

CDR3: CATAGGVSPQHF
DNA: TGTGCCACCGCCGGGGGGGTTTCGCCCCAGCATTTT
size: -
V: TRBV19
D: -
J: TRBJ1-5

CDR3: CASSLGRPGQPNYGYTF
DNA: TGCGCCAGCAGCTTGGGGAGACCGGGACAACCTAACTATGGCTACACCTTC
size: -
V: TRBV5-1
D: -
J: TRBJ1-2

CDR3: CASSPSGGNTGELFF
DNA: TGTGCCAGCAGCCCTAGCGGGGGGAACACCGGGGAGCTGTTTTTT
size: few
V: TRBV7-2
D: TRBD2
J: TRBJ2-2

CDR3: CASSHRLDGYTF
DNA: TGTGCCAGCAGCCACCGACTCGATGGCTACACCTTC
size: few
V: TRBV7-2
D: -
J: TRBJ1-2

CDR3: CASTPGRVGQDYGYTF
DNA: TGTGCCAGCACCCCCGGAAGGGTGGGACAGGACTATGGCTACACCTTC
size: -
V: TRBV9
D: TRBD1
J: TRBJ1-2

CDR3: CASSTTGRPGGYGYTF
DNA: TGTGCCAGCAGCACGACCGGACGGCCGGGGGGCTATGGCTACACCTTC
size: -
V: TRBV7-2
D: -
J: TRBJ1-2

CDR3: CASSGDSLYNQPQHF
DNA: TGTGCCAGCAGTGGGGACAGCTTGTACAATCAGCCCCAGCATTTT
size: few
V: TRBV6-1
D: TRBD1
J: TRBJ1-5

CDR3: CASSREGGRNTGELFF
DNA: TGCGCCAGCAGCCGGGAAGGGGGCAGGAACACCGGGGAGCTGTTTTTT
size: -
V: TRBV5-1
D: TRBD1
J: TRBJ2-2

CDR3: CASSQGGGEAFF
DNA: TGTGCCAGCAGCCAAGGGGGGGGTGAAGCTTTCTTT
size: -
V: TRBV9
D: -
J: TRBJ1-1

CDR3: CASSPGQGIRGNEQFF
DNA: TGTGCCAGCAGCCCGGGACAGGGGATTAGAGGCAATGAGCAGTTCTTC
size: once
V: TRBV5-4
D: TRBD1
J: TRBJ2-1

CDR3: CASSEWDRGNTEAFF
DNA: TGTGCCAGCAGTGAATGGGACAGGGGAAACACTGAAGCTTTCTTT
size: -
V: TRBV2
D: TRBD1
J: TRBJ1-1

CDR3: CASSSQALPQHF
DNA: TGTGCCAGCAGCTCACAGGCCCTGCCCCAGCATTTT
size: -
V: TRBV5-6
D: -
J: TRBJ1-5

CDR3: CASSLSLAGYNEQFF
DNA: TGTGCCAGCAGCTTGTCACTAGCGGGCTACAATGAGCAGTTCTTC
size: -
V: TRBV5-4
D: TRBD2
J: TRBJ2-1

CDR3: CSVEVTASTDTQYF
DNA: TGCAGCGTTGAAGTAACAGCCAGCACAGATACGCAGTATTTT
size: -
V: TRBV29-1
D: -
J: TRBJ2-3

CDR3: CASSLRTGGGETQYF
DNA: TGCGCCAGCAGCTTGAGGACAGGGGGGGGAGAGACCCAGTACTTC
size: -
V: TRBV5-1
D: TRBD1
J: TRBJ2-5

CDR3: CASRALANTGELFF
DNA: TGCGCCAGCCGCGCTTTGGCGAACACCGGGGAGCTGTTTTTT
size: -
V: TRBV5-1
D: -
J: TRBJ2-2

CDR3: CASSVRGISGNTIYF
DNA: TGTGCCAGCAGCGTCCGGGGGATCTCTGGAAACACCATATATTTT
size: -
V: TRBV7-2
D: -
J: TRBJ1-3

CDR3: CASSYSRGGQPQHF
DNA: TGTGCCAGCAGTTACTCAAGGGGAGGTCAGCCCCAGCATTTT
size: -
V: TRBV6-5
D: -
J: TRBJ1-5

CDR3: CASSQPLKISGTGVMNTEAFF
DNA: TGCGCCAGCAGTCAACCCCTAAAGATTTCCGGGACAGGGGTTATGAACACTGAAGCTTTCTTT
size: -
V: TRBV23-1
D: TRBD1
J: TRBJ1-1

CDR3: CASSLRSGGLPEQYF
DNA: TGTGCCAGCAGCCTAAGAAGCGGGGGGTTACCCGAGCAGTACTTC
size: -
V: TRBV7-8
D: TRBD2
J: TRBJ2-7

CDR3: CASSQDLAGGPDTQYF
DNA: TGCGCCAGCAGCCAAGATCTAGCGGGGGGGCCAGATACGCAGTATTTT
size: -
V: TRBV4-1
D: TRBD2
J: TRBJ2-3

CDR3: CASTSGAGANVLTF
DNA: TGCGCCAGCACCAGTGGAGCAGGGGCCAACGTCCTGACTTTC
size: -
V: TRBV5-1
D: -
J: TRBJ2-6

CDR3: CASGGQKLKETQYF
DNA: TGTGCCAGCGGCGGCCAGAAATTAAAAGAGACCCAGTACTTC
size: -
V: TRBV2
D: -
J: TRBJ2-5

CDR3: CASSLGGAGGLQRGSQYF
DNA: TGTGCCAGCAGCTTAGGAGGGGCGGGGGGGCTCCAAAGAGGCAGTCAGTACTTC
size: few
V: TRBV11-2
D: TRBD2
J: TRBJ2-4

CDR3: CASSWTRGSNQPQHF
DNA: TGTGCCAGCAGTTGGACGCGGGGAAGCAATCAGCCCCAGCATTTT
size: -
V: TRBV28
D: -
J: TRBJ1-5

CDR3: CASKQGYNSPLHF
DNA: TGTGCCAGCAAGCAGGGTTACAATTCACCCCTCCACTTT
size: -
V: TRBV6-5
D: -
J: TRBJ1-6

CDR3: CASSVGRGEYRGEQETQYF
DNA: TGTGCCAGCAGCGTAGGGCGAGGAGAGTACAGGGGGGAGCAAGAGACCCAGTACTTC
size: -
V: TRBV9
D: TRBD1
J: TRBJ2-5

CDR3: CASSRLGGNLLEAQYF
DNA: TGTGCCAGCAGCCGGTTGGGCGGGAACCTACTTGAGGCCCAGTACTTC
size: -
V: TRBV5-6
D: -
J: TRBJ2-5

CDR3: CSVEAPSGGSYNEQFF
DNA: TGCAGCGTTGAAGCCCCTAGCGGGGGGAGCTACAATGAGCAGTTCTTC
size: -
V: TRBV29-1
D: TRBD2
J: TRBJ2-1

CDR3: CASSQGRRGRDTEAFF
DNA: TGTGCCAGCAGCCAAGGACGTAGGGGTAGGGACACTGAAGCTTTCTTT
size: -
V: TRBV5-6
D: -
J: TRBJ1-1

CDR3: CASSYRPMNTEAFF
DNA: TGCGCCAGCAGCTATCGCCCTATGAACACTGAAGCTTTCTTT
size: -
V: TRBV5-1
D: -
J: TRBJ1-1

CDR3: CASSRQGEYEQYF
DNA: TGTGCCAGCAGTCGACAGGGGGAATACGAGCAGTACTTC
size: -
V: TRBV6-5
D: TRBD1
J: TRBJ2-7

CDR3: CASSVRLNTEAFF
DNA: TGTGCCAGCAGCGTCAGGCTGAACACTGAAGCTTTCTTT
size: -
V: TRBV9
D: -
J: TRBJ1-1

CDR3: CASRASVAGGYEQYF
DNA: TGTGCCAGCAGGGCCTCTGTAGCGGGGGGGTACGAGCAGTACTTC
size: few
V: TRBV6-5
D: TRBD2
J: TRBJ2-7

CDR3: CASSFTPESPLHF
DNA: TGTGCCAGCAGTTTTACCCCTGAGTCACCCCTCCACTTT
size: -
V: TRBV28
D: -
J: TRBJ1-6

CDR3: CASSFSGSMNEQFF
DNA: TGTGCCAGCAGCTTCTCCGGGTCGATGAATGAGCAGTTCTTC
size: -
V: TRBV5-5
D: -
J: TRBJ2-1

CDR3: CAWSLRDRPEKLFF
DNA: TGTGCCTGGTCCCTCCGGGACAGGCCAGAAAAACTGTTTTTT
size: once
V: TRBV30
D: TRBD1
J: TRBJ1-4

CDR3: CASSPDFGTDTQYF
DNA: TGTGCCAGCAGCCCCGACTTTGGCACAGATACGCAGTATTTT
size: -
V: TRBV4-2
D: -
J: TRBJ2-3

CDR3: CASSLRTGRNEKLFF
DNA: TGTGCCAGCAGTCTTCGGACAGGCCGTAATGAAAAACTGTTTTTT
size: -
V: TRBV27
D: TRBD1
J: TRBJ1-4

CDR3: CASSQPTGTQETQYF
DNA: TGTGCCAGCTCACAACCGACAGGGACTCAAGAGACCCAGTACTTC
size: -
V: TRBV18
D: -
J: TRBJ2-5

CDR3: CASSFLGGQGVHEQYF
DNA: TGTGCCAGCAGTTTTTTGGGAGGACAGGGCGTCCACGAGCAGTACTTC
size: -
V: TRBV27
D: TRBD1
J: TRBJ2-7

CDR3: CASSVEGQTGNTIYF
DNA: TGTGCCAGCAGCGTAGAAGGACAGACTGGAAACACCATATATTTT
size: -
V: TRBV9
D: -
J: TRBJ1-3

CDR3: CASSENSLGNRGRGRTEAFF
DNA: TGTGCCAGCAGTGAAAACAGCCTAGGTAACAGGGGAAGGGGAAGGACTGAAGCTTTCTTT
size: few
V: TRBV6-1
D: TRBD1
J: TRBJ1-1

CDR3: CASSLVYGTQYF
DNA: TGTGCCAGCAGCTTGGTTTACGGGACCCAGTACTTC
size: -
V: TRBV5-6
D: -
J: TRBJ2-5

CDR3: CASSLGQGLRGYTF
DNA: TGTGCCAGCAGCTTGGGCCAGGGGCTTCGGGGCTACACCTTC
size: -
V: TRBV5-8
D: -
J: TRBJ1-2

CDR3: CASTVVAGGGDTEAFF
DNA: TGTGCCAGCACCGTCGTCGCGGGAGGTGGAGACACTGAAGCTTTCTTT
size: once
V: TRBV7-9
D: -
J: TRBJ1-1

CDR3: CASSPRGGVREDTQYF
DNA: TGTGCCAGCAGCCCGCGAGGGGGGGTTAGGGAAGATACGCAGTATTTT
size: -
V: TRBV9
D: -
J: TRBJ2-3

CDR3: CASSQDQGGTYEQYF
DNA: TGTGCCAGCAGCCAAGATCAAGGGGGTACCTACGAGCAGTACTTC
size: -
V: TRBV14
D: -
J: TRBJ2-7

CDR3: CASSSGQGDNSPLHF
DNA: TGCGCCAGCAGCTCGGGACAGGGTGATAATTCACCCCTCCACTTT
size: -
V: TRBV5-1
D: TRBD1
J: TRBJ1-6

CDR3: CATSRGQGDAYEQYF
DNA: TGTGCCACCAGCAGGGGACAGGGAGATGCCTACGAGCAGTACTTC
size: -
V: TRBV15
D: TRBD1
J: TRBJ2-7

CDR3: CASSSSSGGPDNEQFF
DNA: TGTGCCAGCAGCTCATCCAGCGGGGGGCCGGACAATGAGCAGTTCTTC
size: -
V: TRBV11-2
D: TRBD2
J: TRBJ2-1

CDR3: CASSLGDSTYEQYF
DNA: TGCGCCAGCAGCTTGGGGGACAGTACGTACGAGCAGTACTTC
size: once
V: TRBV5-1
D: TRBD1
J: TRBJ2-7

CDR3: CASSLAGGNSYEQYF
DNA: TGTGCCAGCAGTTTAGCGGGGGGCAACTCCTACGAGCAGTACTTC
size: -
V: TRBV28
D: TRBD2
J: TRBJ2-7

CDR3: CASRSGDYGGDGELFF
DNA: TGTGCCAGCAGATCCGGAGATTATGGGGGGGACGGGGAGCTGTTTTTT
size: -
V: TRBV25-1
D: TRBD2
J: TRBJ2-2